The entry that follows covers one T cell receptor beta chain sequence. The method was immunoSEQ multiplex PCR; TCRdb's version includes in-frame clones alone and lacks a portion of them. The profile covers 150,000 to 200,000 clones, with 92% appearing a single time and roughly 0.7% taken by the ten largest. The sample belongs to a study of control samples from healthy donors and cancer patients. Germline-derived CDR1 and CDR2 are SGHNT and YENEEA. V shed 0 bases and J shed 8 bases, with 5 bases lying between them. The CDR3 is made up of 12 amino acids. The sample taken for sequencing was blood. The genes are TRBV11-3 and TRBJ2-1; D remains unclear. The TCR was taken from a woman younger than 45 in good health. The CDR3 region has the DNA TGTGCCAGCAGCTTAGATGGGTATGAGCAGTTCTTC. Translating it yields CASSLDGYEQFF.